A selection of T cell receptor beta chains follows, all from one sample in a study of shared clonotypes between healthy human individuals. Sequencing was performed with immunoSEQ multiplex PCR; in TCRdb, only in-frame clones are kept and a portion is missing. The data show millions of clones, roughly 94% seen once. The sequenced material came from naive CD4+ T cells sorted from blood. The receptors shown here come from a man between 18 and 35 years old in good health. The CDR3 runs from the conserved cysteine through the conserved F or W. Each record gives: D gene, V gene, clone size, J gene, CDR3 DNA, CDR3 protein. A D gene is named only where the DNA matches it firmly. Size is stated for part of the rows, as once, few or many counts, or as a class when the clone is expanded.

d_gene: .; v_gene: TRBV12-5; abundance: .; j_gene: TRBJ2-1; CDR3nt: TGTGCTAGTGGTTTGCCGAATGAAAGTGAGCAGTTCTTC; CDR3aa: CASGLPNESEQFF
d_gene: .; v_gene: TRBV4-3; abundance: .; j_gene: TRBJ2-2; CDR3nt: TGCGCCAGCAGCCAAATTATCACCGGGGAGCTGTTTTTT; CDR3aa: CASSQIITGELFF
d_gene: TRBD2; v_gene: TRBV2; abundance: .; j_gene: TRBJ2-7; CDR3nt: TGTGCCAGCAGCGTTGGACTAGCGGGAGTCTCCGAGCAGTACTTC; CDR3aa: CASSVGLAGVSEQYF
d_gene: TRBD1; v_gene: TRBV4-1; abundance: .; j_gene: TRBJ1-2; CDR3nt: TGCGCCAGCAGCCAAGAATGGAGGCCAGGGGGCGTGTTTGGCTACACCTTC; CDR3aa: CASSQEWRPGGVFGYTF
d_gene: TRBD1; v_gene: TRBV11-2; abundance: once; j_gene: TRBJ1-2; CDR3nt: TGTGCCAGCAGTCAACAGGGGGCAAATGGCTACACCTTC; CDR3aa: CASSQQGANGYTF
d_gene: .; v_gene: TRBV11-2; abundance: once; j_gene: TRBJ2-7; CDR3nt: TGTGCCAGCAGCTCGACGGCCGGCTCCTACGAGCAGTACTTC; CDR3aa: CASSSTAGSYEQYF
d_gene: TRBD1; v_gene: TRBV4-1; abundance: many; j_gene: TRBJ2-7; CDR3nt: TGCGCCAGCAGCCAAGATCTAACAGGGGCATACGAGCAGTACTTC; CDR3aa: CASSQDLTGAYEQYF
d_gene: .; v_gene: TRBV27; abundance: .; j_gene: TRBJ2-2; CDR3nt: TGTGCCAGCAGACTCACCGCCGGGGAGCTGTTTTTT; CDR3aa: CASRLTAGELFF
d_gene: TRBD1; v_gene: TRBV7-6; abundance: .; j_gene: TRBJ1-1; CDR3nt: TGTGCCAGCAGCTTAGTTGCAGGGGGGAACACTGAAGCTTTCTTT; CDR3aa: CASSLVAGGNTEAFF
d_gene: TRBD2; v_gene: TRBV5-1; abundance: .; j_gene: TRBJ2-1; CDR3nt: TGCGCCAGCAGCATCCGTGCGGGAGGATACAATGAGCAGTTCTTC; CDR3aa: CASSIRAGGYNEQFF
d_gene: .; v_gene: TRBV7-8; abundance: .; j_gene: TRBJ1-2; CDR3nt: TGTGCCAGCAGCTTGGGGCAGGGGTATGGTGGCTACACCTTC; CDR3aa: CASSLGQGYGGYTF
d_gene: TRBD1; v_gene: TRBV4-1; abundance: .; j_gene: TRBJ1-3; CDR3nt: TGCGCCAGCAGCCAAGACGCACTACAGGGGTTCTCTGGAAACACCATATATTTT; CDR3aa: CASSQDALQGFSGNTIYF
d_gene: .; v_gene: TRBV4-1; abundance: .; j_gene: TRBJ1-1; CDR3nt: TGCGCCAGCAAGACGCGAACTGAAGCTTTCTTT; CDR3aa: CASKTRTEAFF
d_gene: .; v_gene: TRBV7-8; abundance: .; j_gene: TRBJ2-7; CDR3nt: TGTGCCAGCAGTCTCGGAGTAGCGGAGTCCTACGAGCAGTACTTC; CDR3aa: CASSLGVAESYEQYF
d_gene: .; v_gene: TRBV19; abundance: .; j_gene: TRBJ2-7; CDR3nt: TGTGCCAGTAGCATTGACTACGAGCAGTACTTC; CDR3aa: CASSIDYEQYF
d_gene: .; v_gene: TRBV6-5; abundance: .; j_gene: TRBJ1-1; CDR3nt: TGTGCCAGCAGCCACGGACAGACTATGAACACTGAAGCTTTCTTT; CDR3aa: CASSHGQTMNTEAFF
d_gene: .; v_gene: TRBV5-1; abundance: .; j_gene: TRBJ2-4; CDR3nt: TGCGCCAGCAGTTTTCTGGAGCTAGGGGGAGGGTCCAAAAACATTCAGTACTTC; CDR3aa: CASSFLELGGGSKNIQYF
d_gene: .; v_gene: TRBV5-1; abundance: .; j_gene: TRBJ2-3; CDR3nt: TGCGCCAGCAGCTCGGGTAGCACAGATACGCAGTATTTT; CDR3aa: CASSSGSTDTQYF
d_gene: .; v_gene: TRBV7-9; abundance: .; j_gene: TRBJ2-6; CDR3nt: TGTGCCAGCAGCCCCGCAGGGGGGGCCAACGTCCTGACTTTC; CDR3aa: CASSPAGGANVLTF
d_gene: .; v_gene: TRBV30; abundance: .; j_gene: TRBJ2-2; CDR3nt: TGTGCCTACGACCGACAGAACACCGGGGAGCTGTTTTTT; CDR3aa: CAYDRQNTGELFF
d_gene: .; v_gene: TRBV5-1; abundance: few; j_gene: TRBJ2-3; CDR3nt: TGCGCCAGCAGCTTGGCCGGGCAGGGCACAGATACGCAGTATTTT; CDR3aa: CASSLAGQGTDTQYF
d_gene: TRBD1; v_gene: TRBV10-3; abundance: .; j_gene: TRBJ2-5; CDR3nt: TGTGCCACCGTGGGACAGGGGGAAGAGACCCAGTACTTC; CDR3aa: CATVGQGEETQYF
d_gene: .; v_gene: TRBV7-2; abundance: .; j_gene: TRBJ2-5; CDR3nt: TGTGCCAGCAGCTTGAATTCGGTGGAGACCCAGTACTTC; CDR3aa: CASSLNSVETQYF
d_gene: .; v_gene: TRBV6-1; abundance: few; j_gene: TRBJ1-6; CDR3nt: TGTGCCAGCAGTGACCCCGGGGGGGCTCCTAATTCACCCCTCCACTTT; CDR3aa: CASSDPGGAPNSPLHF
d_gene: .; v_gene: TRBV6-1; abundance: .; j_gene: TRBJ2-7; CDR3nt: TGTGCCAGCACCTCCGGGGCCTACGAGCAGTACTTC; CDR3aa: CASTSGAYEQYF
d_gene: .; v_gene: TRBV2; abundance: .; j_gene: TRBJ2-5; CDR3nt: TGTGCCAGCAGGGGCGGGCCCCAAGAGACCCAGTACTTC; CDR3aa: CASRGGPQETQYF
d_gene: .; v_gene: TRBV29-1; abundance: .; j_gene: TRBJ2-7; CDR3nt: TGCAGCGTCCCCGGCTCAGGCTACGAGCAGTACTTC; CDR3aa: CSVPGSGYEQYF
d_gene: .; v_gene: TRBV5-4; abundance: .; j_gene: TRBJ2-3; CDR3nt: TGTGCCAGCAGCTTGACGGGGGGCTCAGATACGCAGTATTTT; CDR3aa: CASSLTGGSDTQYF
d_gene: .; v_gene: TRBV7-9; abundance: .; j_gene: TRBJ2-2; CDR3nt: TGTGCCAGCAGCCCCGTGCGGGAGAACACCGGGGAGCTGTTTTTT; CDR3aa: CASSPVRENTGELFF
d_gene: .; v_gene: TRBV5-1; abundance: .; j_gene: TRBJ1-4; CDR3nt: TGCGCCAGCAGCCTTGGGACGGTTGCAACTAATGAAAAACTGTTTTTT; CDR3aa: CASSLGTVATNEKLFF
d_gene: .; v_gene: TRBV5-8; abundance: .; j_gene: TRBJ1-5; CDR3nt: TGTGCCAGCAGCGTTGCAGGGGCAAGCAATCAGCCCCAGCATTTT; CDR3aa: CASSVAGASNQPQHF
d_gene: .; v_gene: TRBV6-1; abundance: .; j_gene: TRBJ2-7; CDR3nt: TGTGCCAGCAGCGTATCGCACGGCTACGAGCAGTACTTC; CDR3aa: CASSVSHGYEQYF
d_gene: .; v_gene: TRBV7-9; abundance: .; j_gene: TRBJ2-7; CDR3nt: TGTGCCAGCAGCTTAGATGCGGGCGGCTACGAGCAGTACTTC; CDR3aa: CASSLDAGGYEQYF
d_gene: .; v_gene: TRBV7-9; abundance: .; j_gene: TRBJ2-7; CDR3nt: TGTGCCAGCAGCCCCGCCCCCTACGAGCAGTACTTC; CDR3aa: CASSPAPYEQYF
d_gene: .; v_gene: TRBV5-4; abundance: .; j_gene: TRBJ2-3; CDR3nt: TGTGCCAGCAGCTTGACTGCGGTTAGCACAGATACGCAGTATTTT; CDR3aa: CASSLTAVSTDTQYF
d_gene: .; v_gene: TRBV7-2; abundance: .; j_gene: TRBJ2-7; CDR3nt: TGTGCCACCCAGGTCGGCGGCGGCTACGAGCAGTACTTC; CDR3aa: CATQVGGGYEQYF
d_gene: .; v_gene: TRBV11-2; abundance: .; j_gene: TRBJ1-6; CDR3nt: TGTGCCAGCAGCTTAGAATTAGGGGGTAATTCACCCCTCCACTTT; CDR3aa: CASSLELGGNSPLHF
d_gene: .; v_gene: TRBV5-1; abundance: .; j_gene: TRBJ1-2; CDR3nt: TGCGCCAGCAGCTTGGGACTCTGGCGGGATCGCGGCTACACCTTC; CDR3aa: CASSLGLWRDRGYTF
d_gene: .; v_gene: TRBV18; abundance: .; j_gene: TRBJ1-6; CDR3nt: TGTGCCAGCTCACCTCCAGGGAGGGTAAATTCACCCCTCCACTTT; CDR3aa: CASSPPGRVNSPLHF
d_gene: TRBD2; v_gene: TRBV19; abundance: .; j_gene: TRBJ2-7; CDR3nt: TGTGCCAGTAGCCGAGGGCGGGGGGCGTCAGGTAGCGAGAGCTCCTACGAGCAGTACTTC; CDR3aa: CASSRGRGASGSESSYEQYF
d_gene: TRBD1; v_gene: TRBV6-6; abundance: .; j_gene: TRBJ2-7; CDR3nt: TGTGCCAGCGCCAAGGACAGGAGACCCTACGAGCAGTACTTC; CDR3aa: CASAKDRRPYEQYF
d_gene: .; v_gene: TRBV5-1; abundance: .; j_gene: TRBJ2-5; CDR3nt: TGCGCCAGCAGCTTGCAAGGGGGCCAAGAGACCCAGTACTTC; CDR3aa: CASSLQGGQETQYF
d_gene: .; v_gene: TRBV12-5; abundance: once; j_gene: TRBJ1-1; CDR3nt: TGTGCTAGCGGTCCTGGTGTAAGAACTGAAGCTTTCTTT; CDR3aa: CASGPGVRTEAFF
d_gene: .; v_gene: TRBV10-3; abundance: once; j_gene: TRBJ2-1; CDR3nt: TGTGCCATCAGTGTGGGGGATTCCTCCTACAATGAGCAGTTCTTC; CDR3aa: CAISVGDSSYNEQFF
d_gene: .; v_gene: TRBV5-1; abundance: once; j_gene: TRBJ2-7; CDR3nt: TGCGCCAGCAGCTTGGGGCCTGGGAGTAACGAACGGCAGTACTTC; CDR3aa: CASSLGPGSNERQYF
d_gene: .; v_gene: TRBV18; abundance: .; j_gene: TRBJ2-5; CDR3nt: TGTGCCAGCTCACAACGAAGGCAGGTCCAAGAGACCCAGTACTTC; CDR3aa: CASSQRRQVQETQYF
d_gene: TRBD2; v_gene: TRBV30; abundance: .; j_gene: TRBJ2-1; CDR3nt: TGTGCCTGGGGGAGTAGCGGGGGTGCCTACAATGAGCAGTTCTTC; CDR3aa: CAWGSSGGAYNEQFF
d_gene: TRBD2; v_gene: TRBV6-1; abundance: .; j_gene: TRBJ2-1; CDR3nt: TGTGCCAGCAGTGGACTAGCGCCAAAGGAGCAGTTCTTC; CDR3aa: CASSGLAPKEQFF
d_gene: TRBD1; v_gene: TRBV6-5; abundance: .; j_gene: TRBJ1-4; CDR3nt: TGTGCCAGCAGGTCGACAGGGCAGGGTGAAAAACTGTTTTTT; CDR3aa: CASRSTGQGEKLFF
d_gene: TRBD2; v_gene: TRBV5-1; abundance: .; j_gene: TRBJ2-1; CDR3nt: TGCGCCAGCAGCACCGGACTAGCGGACAATGAGCAGTTCTTC; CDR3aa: CASSTGLADNEQFF
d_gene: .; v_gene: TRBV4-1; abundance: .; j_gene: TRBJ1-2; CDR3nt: TGCGCCAGCAGCCAAGATAGAGCTGAGGCCTATGGCTACACCTTC; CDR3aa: CASSQDRAEAYGYTF